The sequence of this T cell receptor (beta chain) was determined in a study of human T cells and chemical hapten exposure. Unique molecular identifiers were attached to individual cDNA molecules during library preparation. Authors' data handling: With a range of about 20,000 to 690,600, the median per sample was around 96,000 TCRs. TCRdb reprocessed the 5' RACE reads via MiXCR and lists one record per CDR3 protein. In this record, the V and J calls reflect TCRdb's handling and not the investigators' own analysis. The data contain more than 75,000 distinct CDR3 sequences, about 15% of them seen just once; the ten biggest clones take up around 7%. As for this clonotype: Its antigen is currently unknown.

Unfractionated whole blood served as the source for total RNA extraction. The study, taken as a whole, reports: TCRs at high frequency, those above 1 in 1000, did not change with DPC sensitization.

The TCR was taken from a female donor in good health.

The CDR3 DNA reads TGTGCCAGCAGCTTAGAGAGTCGGAGGGCCGGCTACACCTTC. Its protein is CASSLESRRAGYTF. The J gene is TRBJ1-2, the V gene TRBV7-2, with D hard to call. V lost 1 base, J lost 8 bases, and 14 bases lay in between. The CDR3 is made up of 14 amino acids. Per germline, CDR1 SGHTA and CDR2 FQGNSA.